Following are 9 T cell receptor beta chains from one sample sequenced in a study of CD4+ T cells in melanoma. Sequencing was performed with immunoSEQ multiplex PCR; in TCRdb, only in-frame clones are kept and a portion is missing. This repertoire shows about 140,000 clones, about 90% found once; its top ten account for 1.5%. The receptor set was obtained from a human donor with melanoma.

The gene calls are TRBV14 and TRBJ2-7; possible D gene TRBD2, 6 bases. CDR1 is SGHDN, CDR2 FVKESK, per germline. This CDR3 contains 13 residues. The V gene lost 10 bases and the J gene lost 0 bases, with 13 bases spanning the gap. CDR3 protein: CANQGLCSYEQYF. The CDR3 coding sequence is TGTGCCAACCAGGGACTTTGCTCCTACGAGCAGTACTTC.

The chain uses TRBV6-1 and TRBJ2-2, with TRBD1 matching 7 bases. Per the germline V gene, CDR1 is MNHNS and CDR2 is SASEGT. Germline trimming cut 11 bases from V and 2 bases from J; bases unmatched to any gene: 2. The CDR3 runs to 12 residues. CDR3 sequence: CAGTVNTGELFF. The CDR3 nucleotides read TGTGCCGGGACAGTAAACACCGGGGAGCTGTTTTTT.

The V gene is TRBV7-3, the J gene TRBJ2-3; perhaps TRBD1 as D (5 bases). The CDR3 sequence is 14 residues long. V gave up 5 bases and J gave up 4 bases, with 13 bases separating them. Germline lookup yields CDR1 SGHTA and CDR2 FQGTGA. In DNA, the CDR3 is TGTGCCAGCAGCCCCAGGGTGGGATCAGATACGCAGTATTTT. This encodes CASSPRVGSDTQYF.

The genes are TRBV11-2 and TRBJ2-7, with D possibly TRBD2 on 6 matching bases. V lost 5 bases and J 5 bases, leaving 19 bases between the germline ends. This CDR3 has 15 residues. Germline V lookup: CDR1 SGHAT, CDR2 FQNNGV. CDR3 in amino acids: CASSGYGGTYDEQYF. As DNA, the CDR3 is TGTGCCAGCAGCGGCTACGGTGGGACTTACGACGAGCAGTACTTC.

J is TRBJ1-4 and V is TRBV4-1; a possible D gene is TRBD1 (5 bases). The CDR3 spans 14 residues. CDR1 is MGHRA, CDR2 YSYEKL, per germline. Trimming cost V 3 bases and J 8 bases, with 13 bases left between them. Here the CDR3 reads CASSHPRRDEKLFF. The CDR3 nucleotides are TGCGCCAGCAGCCACCCAAGGAGGGACGAAAAACTGTTTTTT.

V gene TRBV6-1 combines with J gene TRBJ1-3; D is undetermined. Germline CDR1 reads MNHNS; CDR2 reads SASEGT. CDR3 size: 13 residues. V lost 6 bases to trimming and J lost 14 bases, with 20 bases between them. This CDR3 reads CASSQKEGLPLYF. CDR3 coding DNA: TGTGCCAGCAGCCAAAAGGAGGGTCTTCCCCTATATTTT.

This chain joins TRBV7-4 and TRBJ2-1, with D hard to call. Trimming cost V 5 bases and J 2 bases, with 16 bases left between them. CDR1 is SGHVT and CDR2 is SQSDAQ in the germline V gene. The CDR3 length is 16 residues. The chain's CDR3 is CASSAQESKAYNEQFF. CDR3 in DNA: TGTGCCAGCAGCGCTCAGGAAAGTAAGGCCTACAATGAGCAGTTCTTC.

This chain connects TRBV7-6 to TRBJ1-1; no clear D. This CDR3 has 13 residues. Germline-derived CDR1 and CDR2 are SGHVS and FNYEAQ. The V gene lost 5 bases and the J gene lost 7 bases, with 14 bases spanning the gap. CDR3 in DNA: TGTGCCAGCAGCCTTGGATCTCGGGGTGAAGCTTTCTTT. Protein sequence: CASSLGSRGEAFF.

The V gene is TRBV6-1, the J gene TRBJ1-2; no clear D. V gave up 5 bases and J gave up 7 bases, with 14 bases separating them. This CDR3 comprises 13 residues. The germline CDR1 and CDR2 sequences are MNHNS and SASEGT. The CDR3 region is CASSPVRASGYTF. The CDR3 region has the DNA TGTGCCAGCAGTCCCGTGAGGGCAAGTGGCTACACCTTC.